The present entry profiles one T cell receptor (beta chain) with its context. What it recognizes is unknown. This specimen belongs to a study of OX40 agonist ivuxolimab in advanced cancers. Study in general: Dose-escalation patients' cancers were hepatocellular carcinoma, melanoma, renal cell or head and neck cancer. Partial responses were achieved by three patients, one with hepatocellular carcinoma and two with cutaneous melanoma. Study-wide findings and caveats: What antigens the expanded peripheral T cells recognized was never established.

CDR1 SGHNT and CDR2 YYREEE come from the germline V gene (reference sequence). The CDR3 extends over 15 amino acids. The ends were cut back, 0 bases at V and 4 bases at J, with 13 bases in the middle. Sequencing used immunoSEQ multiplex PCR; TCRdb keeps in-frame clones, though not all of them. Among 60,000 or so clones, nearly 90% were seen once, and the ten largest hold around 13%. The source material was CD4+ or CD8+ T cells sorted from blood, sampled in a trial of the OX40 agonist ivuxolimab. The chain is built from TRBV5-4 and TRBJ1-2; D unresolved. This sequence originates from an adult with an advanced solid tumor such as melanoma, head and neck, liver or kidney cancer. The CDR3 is CASSLESGLGYGYTF. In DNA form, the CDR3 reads TGTGCCAGCAGCTTGGAGTCCGGCCTCGGCTATGGCTACACCTTC.